This is a list of T cell receptor beta chains from one sample in a study of cytomegalovirus exposure and HLA in healthy donors. The table came from immunoSEQ multiplex PCR; TCRdb's copy has only in-frame clones and leaves some out. The sample contains 160,000 or so clones, 65% to 90% of which appear only once. Input material: PBMCs. The receptors were gathered from a woman between 18 and 29 years old in good health and CMV-seronegative. The CDR3 runs from the conserved cysteine through the conserved F or W. D genes are given only for firm matches. The size entry is marked missing in some rows and otherwise reads once, few, many or a size class.

TRBJ2-7,once,TRBV6-6,TRBD2,TGTGCCAGCAGTCCTAGGACTAGCGGGAGGGCCTACGAGCAGTACTTC,CASSPRTSGRAYEQYF
TRBJ1-1,once,TRBV7-6,NA,TGTGCCAGCAGCCTCATACCACAGGGACGTCGGAACACTGAAGCTTTCTTT,CASSLIPQGRRNTEAFF
TRBJ2-4,NA,TRBV19,NA,TGTGCCAGTAGTAACCTACCTGTAGCCAAAAACATTCAGTACTTC,CASSNLPVAKNIQYF
TRBJ1-4,NA,TRBV19,NA,TGTGCCAGTAGTACAGGGGCAACTAATGAAAAACTGTTTTTT,CASSTGATNEKLFF
TRBJ2-5,once,TRBV9,TRBD1,TGTGCCAGCAGCGTTCTATCCGGGACAGGGCGGGAGACCCAGTACTTC,CASSVLSGTGRETQYF
TRBJ2-7,NA,TRBV7-9,NA,TGTGCCAGCAGCTTAGCGTACTTCATGGGGCCGCCGGGCGAGCAGTACTTC,CASSLAYFMGPPGEQYF
TRBJ2-7,NA,TRBV18,NA,TGTGCCAGCTCACCGACGGGTCGGGAAGAGCAGTACTTC,CASSPTGREEQYF
TRBJ2-4,few,TRBV5-1,TRBD1,TGCGCCAGCAGCCCAGGTACAGGGGAAAACATTCAGTACTTC,CASSPGTGENIQYF
TRBJ2-7,NA,TRBV2,TRBD2,TGTGCCAGCAGGGGGGGGTTAGATACCTACGAGCAGTACTTC,CASRGGLDTYEQYF
TRBJ2-5,NA,TRBV5-1,NA,TGCGCCAGCAGCTTGGCGGATTGGAGGGGAGAGACCCAGTACTTC,CASSLADWRGETQYF
TRBJ2-2,NA,TRBV30,TRBD1,TGTGCCTTTGGACAGGGCCCAACCCACACCGGGGAGCTGTTTTTT,CAFGQGPTHTGELFF
TRBJ2-2,NA,TRBV7-2,NA,TGTGCCAGCAGCGATGACAGGCCCAGTGGCTCGACCGGGGAGCTGTTTTTT,CASSDDRPSGSTGELFF
TRBJ2-3,NA,TRBV18,TRBD2,TGTGCCAGCTCACCCGGGACTATTAGCACAGATACGCAGTATTTT,CASSPGTISTDTQYF
TRBJ1-1,NA,TRBV25-1,NA,TGTGCCAGCCTGCCCACGCAGGGGTCCGGCGAGCATGAAGCTTTCTTT,CASLPTQGSGEHEAFF
TRBJ1-4,NA,TRBV7-8,NA,TGTGCCAGCAGCCCCAGCGAAGCAACTAATGAAAAACTGTTTTTT,CASSPSEATNEKLFF
TRBJ2-2,NA,TRBV9,NA,TGTGCCAGCAGCGTAGGGTCTCGGGTAATAAACACCGGGGAGCTGTTTTTT,CASSVGSRVINTGELFF
TRBJ1-4,NA,TRBV18,NA,TGTGCCAGCTCACCACTGAGACAGTTTGCAACTAATGAAAAACTGTTTTTT,CASSPLRQFATNEKLFF
TRBJ1-2,NA,TRBV27,NA,TGTGCCACCCAAATCCGAGGGGGCTATGGCTACACCTTC,CATQIRGGYGYTF
TRBJ2-2,NA,TRBV7-9,NA,TGTGCCAGCAGCTTATTTAGCACCGGGGAGCTGTTTTTT,CASSLFSTGELFF
TRBJ1-2,NA,TRBV11-2,NA,TGTGCCAGCACCCGACCGGGGTTTGGCTACACCTTC,CASTRPGFGYTF
TRBJ2-5,NA,TRBV5-1,TRBD1,TGCGCCAGCAGCGGATGGGACAGGCAAGAGACCCAGTACTTC,CASSGWDRQETQYF
TRBJ1-2,NA,TRBV7-9,TRBD1,TGTGCCAGCAGCTCGACGATAGGACAGGGGGGTCGGTATGGCTACACCTTC,CASSSTIGQGGRYGYTF
TRBJ2-7,NA,TRBV18,NA,TGTGCCAGCTCCCCCCTTGAGGGTAAATACGAGCAGTACTTC,CASSPLEGKYEQYF
TRBJ1-2,NA,TRBV30,NA,TGTGCCTGGAGTGGGTCCCGGGGGGGAGGCTACACCTTC,CAWSGSRGGGYTF
TRBJ2-7,NA,TRBV19,TRBD1,TGTGCCAGTAGTGTGGCGACAGGGCCCTTATCCTACGAGCAGTACTTC,CASSVATGPLSYEQYF
TRBJ1-4,NA,TRBV19,NA,TGTGCCAGTAGTGAGCCGGCTGGGCGCAGTGTAACTAATGAAAAACTGTTTTTT,CASSEPAGRSVTNEKLFF
TRBJ2-7,few,TRBV2,TRBD1,TGTGCCAGCAGTATCACAGGGGTACCCTACGAGCAGTACTTC,CASSITGVPYEQYF
TRBJ1-5,NA,TRBV7-2,TRBD1,TGTGCCAGCAGCTTATATGCTCCGGACAGGGTGAGCAATCAGCCCCAGCATTTT,CASSLYAPDRVSNQPQHF
TRBJ1-1,NA,TRBV11-2,TRBD1,TGTGCCAGCAGCGCCACCAGGGGGCCCCGCACTGAAGCTTTCTTT,CASSATRGPRTEAFF
TRBJ2-1,NA,TRBV4-1,NA,TGCGCCAGCAGCCAAGTTGGGGGGGCAGGGGAGAATGAGCAGTTCTTC,CASSQVGGAGENEQFF
TRBJ1-5,NA,TRBV7-9,NA,TGTGCCAGCAGCTCCACTAATCAGCCCCAGCATTTT,CASSSTNQPQHF
TRBJ2-7,NA,TRBV2,NA,TGTGCCAGCAGTGCCTCCAGGGCCTACGAGCAGTACTTC,CASSASRAYEQYF
TRBJ2-1,NA,TRBV5-8,NA,TGTGCCAGCAGCTTATGGCTAGCAGGTGAGCAGTTCTTC,CASSLWLAGEQFF
TRBJ2-7,NA,TRBV27,NA,TGTGCCAGCAGTTTACTCGACAGCTCCTACGAGCAGTACTTC,CASSLLDSSYEQYF
TRBJ2-5,NA,TRBV4-1,TRBD2,TGCGCCAGCAGCCAAAAGACCACGGGACTAGCGGGGGACAGGGGAGAGACCCAGTACTTC,CASSQKTTGLAGDRGETQYF
TRBJ1-5,NA,TRBV27,NA,TGTGCCAGCAGTCCACGGGGGAGCAATCAGCCCCAGCATTTT,CASSPRGSNQPQHF
TRBJ1-2,once,TRBV4-1,NA,TGCGCCAGCAGCCAAGATCTAGCAGACGATGGCTACACCTTC,CASSQDLADDGYTF
TRBJ2-3,NA,TRBV11-2,TRBD1,TGTGCCAGCACTGAGGGGACAGGGGGAGAAAAGTATTTT,CASTEGTGGEKYF